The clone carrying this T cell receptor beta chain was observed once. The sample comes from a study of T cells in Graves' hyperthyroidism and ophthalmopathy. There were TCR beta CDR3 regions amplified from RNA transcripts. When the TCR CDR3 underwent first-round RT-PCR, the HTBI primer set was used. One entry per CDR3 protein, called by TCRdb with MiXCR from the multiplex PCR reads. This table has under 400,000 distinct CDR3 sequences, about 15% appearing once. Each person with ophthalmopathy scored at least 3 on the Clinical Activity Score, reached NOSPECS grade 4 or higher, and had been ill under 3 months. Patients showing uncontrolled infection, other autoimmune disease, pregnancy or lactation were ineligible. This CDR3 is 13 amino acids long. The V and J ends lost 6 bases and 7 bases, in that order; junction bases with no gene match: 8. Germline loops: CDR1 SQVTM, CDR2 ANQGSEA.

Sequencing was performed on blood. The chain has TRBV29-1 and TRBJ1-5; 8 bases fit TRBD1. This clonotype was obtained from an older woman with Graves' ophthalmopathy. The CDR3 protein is CSVAGTGVQPQHF. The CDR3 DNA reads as TGCAGCGTCGCCGGGACAGGAGTCCAGCCCCAGCATTTT.